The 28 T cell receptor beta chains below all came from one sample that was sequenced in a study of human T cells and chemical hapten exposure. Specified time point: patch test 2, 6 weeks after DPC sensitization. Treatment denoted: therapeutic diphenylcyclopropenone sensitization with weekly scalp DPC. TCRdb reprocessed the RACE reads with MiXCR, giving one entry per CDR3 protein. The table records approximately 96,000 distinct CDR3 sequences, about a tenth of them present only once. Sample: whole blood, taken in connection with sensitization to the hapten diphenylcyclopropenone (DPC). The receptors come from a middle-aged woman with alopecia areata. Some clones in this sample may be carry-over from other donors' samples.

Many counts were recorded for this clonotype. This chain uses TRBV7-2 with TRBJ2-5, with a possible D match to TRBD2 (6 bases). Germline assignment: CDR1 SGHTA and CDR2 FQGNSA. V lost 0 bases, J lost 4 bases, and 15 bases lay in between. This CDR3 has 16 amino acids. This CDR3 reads CASSLAFTGAVETQYF. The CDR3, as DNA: TGTGCCAGCAGCTTAGCGTTCACGGGAGCGGTAGAGACCCAGTACTTC.

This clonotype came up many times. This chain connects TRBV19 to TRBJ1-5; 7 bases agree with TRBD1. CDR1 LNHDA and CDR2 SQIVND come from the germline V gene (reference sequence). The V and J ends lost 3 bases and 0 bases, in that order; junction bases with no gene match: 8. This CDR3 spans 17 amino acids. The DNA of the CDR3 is TGTGCCAGTAGTATCCCCGGACAGGCCTATAGCAATCAGCCCCAGCATTTT. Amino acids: CASSIPGQAYSNQPQHF.

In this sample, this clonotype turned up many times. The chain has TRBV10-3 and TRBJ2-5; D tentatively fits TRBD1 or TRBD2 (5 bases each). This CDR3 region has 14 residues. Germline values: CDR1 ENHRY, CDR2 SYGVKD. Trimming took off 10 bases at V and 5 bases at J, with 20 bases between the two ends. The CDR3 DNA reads TGTGCCACGACCCGGGACCCTAAGGTGGAGACCCAGTACTTC. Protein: CATTRDPKVETQYF.

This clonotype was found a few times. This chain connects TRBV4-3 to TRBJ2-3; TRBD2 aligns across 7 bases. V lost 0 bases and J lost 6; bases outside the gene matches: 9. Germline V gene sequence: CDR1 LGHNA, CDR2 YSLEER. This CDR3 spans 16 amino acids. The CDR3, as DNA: TGCGCCAGCAGCCAAGACTACGCGGGAGCGGGGGATACGCAGTATTTT. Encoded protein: CASSQDYAGAGDTQYF.

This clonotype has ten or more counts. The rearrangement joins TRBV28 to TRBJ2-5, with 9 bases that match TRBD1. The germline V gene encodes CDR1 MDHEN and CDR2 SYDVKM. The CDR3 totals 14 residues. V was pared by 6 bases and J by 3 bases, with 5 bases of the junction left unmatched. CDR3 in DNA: TGTGCCAGCAGGATGGGGACAGGGAAAGAGACCCAGTACTTC. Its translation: CASRMGTGKETQYF. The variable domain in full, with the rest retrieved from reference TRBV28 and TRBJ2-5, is DVKVTQSSRYLVKRTGEKVFLECVQDMDHENMFWYRQDPGLGLRLIYFSYDVKMKEKGDIPEGYSVSREKKERFSLILESASTNQTSMYLCASRMGTGKETQYFGPGTRLLVL.

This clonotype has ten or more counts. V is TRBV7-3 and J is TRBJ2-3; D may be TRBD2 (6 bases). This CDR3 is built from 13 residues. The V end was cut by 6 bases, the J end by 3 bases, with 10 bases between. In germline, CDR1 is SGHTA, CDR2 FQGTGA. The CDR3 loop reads CASSSGGTDTQYF. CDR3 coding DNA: TGTGCCAGCAGTAGCGGAGGAACAGATACGCAGTATTTT.

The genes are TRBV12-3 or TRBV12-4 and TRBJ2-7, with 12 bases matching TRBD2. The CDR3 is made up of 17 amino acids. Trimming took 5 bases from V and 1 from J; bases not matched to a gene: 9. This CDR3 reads CASSPGLAGRPSYEQYF. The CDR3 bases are TGTGCCAGCAGTCCCGGACTAGCGGGAAGGCCGTCCTACGAGCAGTACTTC.

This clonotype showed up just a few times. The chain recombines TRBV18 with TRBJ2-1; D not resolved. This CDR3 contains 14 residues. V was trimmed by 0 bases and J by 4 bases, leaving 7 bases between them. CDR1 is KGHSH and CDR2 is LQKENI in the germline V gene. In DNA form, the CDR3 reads TGTGCCAGCTCACCACCGACGGATTACAATGAGCAGTTCTTC. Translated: CASSPPTDYNEQFF.

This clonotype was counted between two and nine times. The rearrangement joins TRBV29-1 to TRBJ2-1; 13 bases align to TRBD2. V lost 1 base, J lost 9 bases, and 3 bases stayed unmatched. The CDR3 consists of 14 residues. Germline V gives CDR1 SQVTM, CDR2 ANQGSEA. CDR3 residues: CSVEALAGGAEQFF. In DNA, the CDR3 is TGCAGCGTTGAAGCACTAGCGGGAGGGGCTGAGCAGTTCTTC.

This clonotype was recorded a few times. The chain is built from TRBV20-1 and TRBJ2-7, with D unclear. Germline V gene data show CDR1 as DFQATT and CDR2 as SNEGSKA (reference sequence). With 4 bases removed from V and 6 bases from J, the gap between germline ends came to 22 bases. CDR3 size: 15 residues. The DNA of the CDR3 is TGCAGTGCTATCCCACCGTTGGACCGGCATCTCGAGCAGTACTTC. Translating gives CSAIPPLDRHLEQYF.

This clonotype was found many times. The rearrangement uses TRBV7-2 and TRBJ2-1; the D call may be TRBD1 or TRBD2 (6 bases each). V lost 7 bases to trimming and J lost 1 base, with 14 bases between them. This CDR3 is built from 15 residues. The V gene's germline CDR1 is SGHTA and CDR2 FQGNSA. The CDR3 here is CASKGGSLSYNEQFF. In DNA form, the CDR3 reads TGTGCCAGCAAGGGGGGTTCCCTGTCCTACAATGAGCAGTTCTTC.

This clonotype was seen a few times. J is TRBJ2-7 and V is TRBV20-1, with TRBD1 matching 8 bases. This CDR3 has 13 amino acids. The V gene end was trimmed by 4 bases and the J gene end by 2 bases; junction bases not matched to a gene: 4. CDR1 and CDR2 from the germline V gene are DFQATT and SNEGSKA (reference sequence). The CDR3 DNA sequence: TGCAGTGCTACACGGACAGGGCCCTACGAGCAGTACTTC. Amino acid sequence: CSATRTGPYEQYF.

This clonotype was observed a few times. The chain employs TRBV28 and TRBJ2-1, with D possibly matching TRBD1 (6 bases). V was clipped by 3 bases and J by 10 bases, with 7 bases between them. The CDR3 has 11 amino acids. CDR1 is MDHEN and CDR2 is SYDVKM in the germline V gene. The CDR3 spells CASSFDREQFF. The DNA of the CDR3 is TGTGCCAGCAGTTTCGACAGGGAGCAGTTCTTC.

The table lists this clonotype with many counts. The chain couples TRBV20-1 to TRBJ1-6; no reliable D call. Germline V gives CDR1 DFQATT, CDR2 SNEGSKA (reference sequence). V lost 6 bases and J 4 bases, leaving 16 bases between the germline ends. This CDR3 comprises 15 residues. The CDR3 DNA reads TGCAGTGCGACTGTCCGGGAATTATATAATTCACCCCTCCACTTT. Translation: CSATVRELYNSPLHF.

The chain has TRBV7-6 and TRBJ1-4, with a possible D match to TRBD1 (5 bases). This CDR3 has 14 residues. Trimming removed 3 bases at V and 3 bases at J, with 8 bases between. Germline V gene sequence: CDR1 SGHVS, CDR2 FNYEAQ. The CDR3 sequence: CASSLGRANEKLFF. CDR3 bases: TGTGCCAGCAGCTTGGGGCGAGCTAATGAAAAACTGTTTTTT.

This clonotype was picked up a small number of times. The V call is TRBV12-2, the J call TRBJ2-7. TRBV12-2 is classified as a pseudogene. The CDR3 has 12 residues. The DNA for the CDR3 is TGTGCAAGTCGCTTAATCCAGTACGAGCAGTACTTC. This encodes CASRLIQYEQYF.

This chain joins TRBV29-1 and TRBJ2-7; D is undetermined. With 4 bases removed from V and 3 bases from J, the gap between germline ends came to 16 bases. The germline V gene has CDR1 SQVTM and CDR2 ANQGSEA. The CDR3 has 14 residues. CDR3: CSVVMPGPHYEQYF. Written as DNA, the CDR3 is TGCAGCGTTGTTATGCCGGGTCCTCACTACGAGCAGTACTTC.

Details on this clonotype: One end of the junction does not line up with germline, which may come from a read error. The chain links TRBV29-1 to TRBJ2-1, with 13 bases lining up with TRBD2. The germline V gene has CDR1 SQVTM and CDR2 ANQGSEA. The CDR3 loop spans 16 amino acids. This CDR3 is CGVAGLAGVSYNEQFF. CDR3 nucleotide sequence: TGCGGCGTTGCAGGACTAGCGGGAGTCTCCTACAATGAGCAGTTCTTC.

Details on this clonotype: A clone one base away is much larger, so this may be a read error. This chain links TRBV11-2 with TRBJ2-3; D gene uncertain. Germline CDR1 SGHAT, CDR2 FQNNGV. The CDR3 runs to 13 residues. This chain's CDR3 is CTSSLFGLDTQYF. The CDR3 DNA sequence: TGTACCAGCAGCTTATTTGGGCTAGACACGCAGTATTTT.

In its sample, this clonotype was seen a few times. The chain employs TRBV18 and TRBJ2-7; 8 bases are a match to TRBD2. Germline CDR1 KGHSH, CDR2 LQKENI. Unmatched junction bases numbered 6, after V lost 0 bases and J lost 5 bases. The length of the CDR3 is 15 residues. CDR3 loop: CASSPPSGGPHEQYF. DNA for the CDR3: TGTGCCAGCTCACCACCGTCGGGAGGGCCTCACGAGCAGTACTTC. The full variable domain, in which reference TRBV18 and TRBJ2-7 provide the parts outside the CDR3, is NAGVMQNPRHLVRRRGQEARLRCSPMKGHSHVYWYRQLPEEGLKFMVYLQKENIIDESGMPKERFSAEFPKEGPSILRIQQVVRGDSAAYFCASSPPSGGPHEQYFGPGTRLTVT.

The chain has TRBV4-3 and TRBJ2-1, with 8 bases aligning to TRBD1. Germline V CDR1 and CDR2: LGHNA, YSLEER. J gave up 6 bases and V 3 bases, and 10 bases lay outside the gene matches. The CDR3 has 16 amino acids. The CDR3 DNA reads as TGCGCCAGCAGCCAGGGGACCGGGACAGGATTCAATGAGCAGTTCTTC. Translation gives CASSQGTGTGFNEQFF.

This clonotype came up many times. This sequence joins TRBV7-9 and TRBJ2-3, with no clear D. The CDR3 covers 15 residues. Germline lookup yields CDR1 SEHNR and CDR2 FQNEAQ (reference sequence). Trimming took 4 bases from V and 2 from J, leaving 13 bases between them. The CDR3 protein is CASSSMVGFTDTQYF. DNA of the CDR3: TGTGCCAGCAGCTCCATGGTCGGTTTCACAGATACGCAGTATTTT. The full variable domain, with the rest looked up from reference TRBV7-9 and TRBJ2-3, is DTGVSQNPRHKITKRGQNVTFRCDPISEHNRLYWYRQTLGQGPEFLTYFQNEAQLEKSRLLSDRFSAERPKGSFSTLEIQRTEQGDSAMYLCASSSMVGFTDTQYFGPGTRLTVL.

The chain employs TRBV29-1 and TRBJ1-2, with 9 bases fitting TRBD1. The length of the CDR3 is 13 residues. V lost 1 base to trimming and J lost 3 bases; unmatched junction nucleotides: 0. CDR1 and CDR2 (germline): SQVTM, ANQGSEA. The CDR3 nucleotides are TGCAGCGTTGAAGGGACAGGGGACTATGGCTACACCTTC. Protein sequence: CSVEGTGDYGYTF.

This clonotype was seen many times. The CDR3 region is CASSPPEGVEQFF. CDR3 nucleotides: TGCGCCAGCAGCCCTCCGGAAGGGGTTGAGCAGTTCTTC. The chain uses TRBV4-1 and TRBJ2-1; tentative D call: TRBD1 (5 bases). V was clipped by 4 bases and J by 9 bases, with 13 bases between them. This CDR3 is built from 13 residues. The germline gives CDR1 MGHRA, CDR2 YSYEKL.

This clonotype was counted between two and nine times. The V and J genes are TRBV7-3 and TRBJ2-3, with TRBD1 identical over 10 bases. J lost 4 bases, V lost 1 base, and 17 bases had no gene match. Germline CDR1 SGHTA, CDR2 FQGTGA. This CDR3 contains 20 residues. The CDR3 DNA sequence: TGTGCCAGCAGCTTAAAGGGCGTAGGGACAGGGGTCGGCCTCCCAGATACGCAGTATTTT. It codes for CASSLKGVGTGVGLPDTQYF.

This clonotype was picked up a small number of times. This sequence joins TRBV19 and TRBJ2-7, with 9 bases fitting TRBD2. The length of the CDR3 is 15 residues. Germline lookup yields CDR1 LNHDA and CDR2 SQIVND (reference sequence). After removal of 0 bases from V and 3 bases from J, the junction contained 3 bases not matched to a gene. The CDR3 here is CASSIEDSGSYEQYF. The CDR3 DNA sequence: TGTGCCAGTAGTATAGAGGATAGCGGGAGCTACGAGCAGTACTTC.

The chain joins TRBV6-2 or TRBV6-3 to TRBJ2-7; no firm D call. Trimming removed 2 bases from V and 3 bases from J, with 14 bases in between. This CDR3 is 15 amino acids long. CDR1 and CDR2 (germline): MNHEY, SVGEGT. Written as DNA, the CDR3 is TGTGCCAGCAGTTACGAGTCGGATCGAGTCTACGAGCAGTACTTC. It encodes CASSYESDRVYEQYF.

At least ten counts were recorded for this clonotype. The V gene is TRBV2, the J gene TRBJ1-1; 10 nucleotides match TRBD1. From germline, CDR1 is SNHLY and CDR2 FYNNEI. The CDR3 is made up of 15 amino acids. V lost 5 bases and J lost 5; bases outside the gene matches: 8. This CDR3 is CASSPDRGRETEAFF. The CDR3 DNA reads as TGTGCCAGCAGTCCAGACAGGGGGCGTGAAACTGAAGCTTTCTTT.